This entry describes one T cell receptor beta chain. This clone's antigen is unknown. No qualities accompany the bases; no much larger clone lies one base away. This sample is part of a study of T cells in Graves' hyperthyroidism and ophthalmopathy (dated by TCRdb to the late 2010s). Notes on the research overall: Peripheral blood was collected at initial diagnosis, before any treatment. An independent validation cohort of some 18 hyperthyroidism patients and about 15 patients who later progressed to ophthalmopathy tested prospective prediction of ophthalmopathy. Thyroid tissue and blood T-cell repertoires from more than 5 Graves' hyperthyroidism patients were also compared in the study. The paper reports TCR Vbeta CDR3 sequencing of some 140 peripheral blood samples: approximately 41 ophthalmopathy, approximately 74 hyperthyroidism and around 17 progressor patients. TCR V-J signatures able to tell the groups apart were searched for in a discovery cohort of some 97 patients, of whom approximately 40 had Graves' ophthalmopathy and more than 55 had stable Graves' hyperthyroidism. The 95 to 100 discovery patients were divided at random into training and test sets in a 7:3 ratio. Following sampling, methimazole starting at 30 mg daily was given to hyperthyroidism patients, and high-dose intravenous methylprednisolone was given to ophthalmopathy patients.

V is pared back by 6 bases and J by 2 bases, with 19 bases lying between the germline termini. Inclusive of the bounding cysteine and phenylalanine, the CDR3 is 16 residues long. The DNA shown is the 48-base CDR3, in frame from base 1. Moderately to severely active disease, a Clinical Activity Score of at least 3, a NOSPECS grade of at least 4, and a duration under 3 months were present in ophthalmopathy patients. Patients with uncontrolled infections, other autoimmune diseases, pregnancy or lactation were excluded. Diagnoses were established on the basis of clinical symptoms, serum thyroxine and TRAb, thyroid ultrasound, and orbital computed tomography. PBMCs were isolated from about 10 ml of fresh peripheral blood by Ficoll-Paque density gradient centrifugation. Total RNA was extracted using Trizol reagent, and RNA quality was assessed on an Agilent 2100 Bioanalyzer. Paper-wide results and their limitations: Most expanded thyroid clonotypes (frequency above 0.001) were also detected in blood, a finding suggesting that blood repertoires may reflect thyroid immune responses. In validation, the model predicted progression to ophthalmopathy a median of roughly 6.1 months before onset, with roughly 70% sensitivity and roughly 77% specificity. No statistical method was used to set the sample size in advance, and investigators knew the group allocation. A model built on a 13 V-J signature distinguished ophthalmopathy from stable hyperthyroidism, reaching over 85% sensitivity and 81.08% specificity in cross-validation and 80%/75% in testing.

Amplification of TCR beta CDR3 regions was carried out from RNA transcripts. The TCR CDR3 was subjected to a first round of RT-PCR using the HTBI primer set and the Qiagen OneStep RT-PCR kit. Libraries were constructed in a second round of multiplex PCR, after which size selection and purification were carried out. Libraries were sequenced paired-end with 100 bp reads on an Illumina HiSeq2000. On the authors' methods: SOAPnuke was used to process the raw data, removing reads that contained adapters or uncalled bases, had a mean Phred below 15, or lacked an exact match to the constant primer or identifier. High-quality paired reads were merged with COPE v1.2.5, and unique nucleotide sequences were defined as clonotypes. MiTCR v1.1 was used to align clonotypes to the IMGT TRBV, TRBD and TRBJ reference segments. Analysis was restricted to V-J combinations with a frequency above 0.0001, which covered roughly 99% of repertoires. The TCS score was defined as the ratio of F50 (clonal expansion) to E x V (chaos), calculated using BLOSUM62-based TCRdist between CDR3 peptides within each V-J. Welch's t-statistics and random forest reduced roughly 540 V-J features to 10 to 15, which were used in a naive Bayes classifier (R e1071). TCRdb itself trimmed the public reads at Q25 with fastp, ran MiXCR and retained productive beta chains. Here each entry gathers all rows of one CDR3 protein and keeps the most common genes and DNA. TCRdb, rather than the study authors, made the V and J calls. The sample table contains roughly 500,000 distinct CDR3 sequences; only one count was recorded for about 15% of them. The top ten clones comprise approximately 32% of the sample.

This receptor was obtained from a woman in her twenties or thirties with Graves' ophthalmopathy. The sequence is built from TRBV12-3 or TRBV12-4 and TRBJ1-2; TRBD1 is a weak D gene call, 6 bases matching. Sequenced: blood. The DNA reads as follows: TGTGCCAGCAGCACTCTGTGGACAGTGGGGAACTATGGCTACACCTTC. This gives the protein CASSTLWTVGNYGYTF.